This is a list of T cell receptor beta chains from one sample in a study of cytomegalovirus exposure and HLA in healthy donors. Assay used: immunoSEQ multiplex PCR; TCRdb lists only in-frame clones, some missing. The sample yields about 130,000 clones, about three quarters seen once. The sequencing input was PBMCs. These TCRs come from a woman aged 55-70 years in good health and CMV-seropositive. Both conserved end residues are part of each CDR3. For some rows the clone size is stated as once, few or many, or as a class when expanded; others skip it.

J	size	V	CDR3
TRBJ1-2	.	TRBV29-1	CSGLSGLGFGGYTF
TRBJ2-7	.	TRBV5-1	CASSLALGFAGSYEQYF
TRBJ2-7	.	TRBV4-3	CASSQGLAGFEQYF
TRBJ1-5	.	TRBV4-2	CASSQAGGTGNQPQHF
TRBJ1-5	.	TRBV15	CATSIRQNQPQHF
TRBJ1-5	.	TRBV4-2	CASSQEFGFSNQPQHF
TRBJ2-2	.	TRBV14	CASSQELAGVGELFF
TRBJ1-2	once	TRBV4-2	CASSQEIGTGGGGYTF
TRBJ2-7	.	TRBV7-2	CASSLGGDPSEQYF
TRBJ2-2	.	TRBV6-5	CASSSRDRGSGELFF
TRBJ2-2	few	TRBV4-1	CASSLRAGPTTNTGELFF
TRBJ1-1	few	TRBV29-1	CSAKAGTANTEAFF
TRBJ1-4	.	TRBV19	CASSAPQPRGPTNEKLFF
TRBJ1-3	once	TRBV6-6	CASRLQGSGNTIYF
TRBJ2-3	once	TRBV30	CAWSGSGAEYF
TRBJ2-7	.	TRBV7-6	CASSPPGGWRGEQYF